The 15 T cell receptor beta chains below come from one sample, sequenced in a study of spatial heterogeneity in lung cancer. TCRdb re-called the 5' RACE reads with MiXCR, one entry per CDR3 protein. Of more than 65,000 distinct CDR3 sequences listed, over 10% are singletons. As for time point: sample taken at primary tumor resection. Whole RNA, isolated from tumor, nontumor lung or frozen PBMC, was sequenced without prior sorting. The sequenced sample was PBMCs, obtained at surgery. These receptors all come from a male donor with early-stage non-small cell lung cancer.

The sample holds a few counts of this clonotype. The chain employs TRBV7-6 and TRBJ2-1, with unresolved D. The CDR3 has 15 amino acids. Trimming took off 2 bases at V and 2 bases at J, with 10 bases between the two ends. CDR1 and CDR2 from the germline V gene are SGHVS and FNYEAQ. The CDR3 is CASSLLKGPYNEQFF. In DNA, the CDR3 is TGTGCCAGCAGCTTATTGAAAGGGCCCTACAATGAGCAGTTCTTC.

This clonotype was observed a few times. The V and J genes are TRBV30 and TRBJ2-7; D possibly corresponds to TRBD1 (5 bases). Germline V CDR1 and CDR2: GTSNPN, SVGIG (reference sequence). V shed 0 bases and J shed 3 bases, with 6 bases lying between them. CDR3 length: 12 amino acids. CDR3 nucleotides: TGTGCCTGGAGTGTAAGGGGCTACGAGCAGTACTTC. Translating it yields CAWSVRGYEQYF. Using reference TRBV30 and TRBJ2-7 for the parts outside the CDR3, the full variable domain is SQTIHQWPATLVQPVGSPLSLECTVEGTSNPNLYWYRQAAGRGLQLLFYSVGIGQISSEVPQNLSASRPQDRQFILSSKKLLLSDSGFYLCAWSVRGYEQYFGPGTRLTVT.

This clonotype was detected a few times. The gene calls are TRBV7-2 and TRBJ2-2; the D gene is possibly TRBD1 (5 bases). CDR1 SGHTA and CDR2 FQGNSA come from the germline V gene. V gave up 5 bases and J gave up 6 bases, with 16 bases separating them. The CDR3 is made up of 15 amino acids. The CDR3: CASSLQQGGAGELFF. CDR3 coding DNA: TGTGCCAGCAGCCTCCAGCAGGGTGGTGCCGGGGAGCTGTTTTTT.

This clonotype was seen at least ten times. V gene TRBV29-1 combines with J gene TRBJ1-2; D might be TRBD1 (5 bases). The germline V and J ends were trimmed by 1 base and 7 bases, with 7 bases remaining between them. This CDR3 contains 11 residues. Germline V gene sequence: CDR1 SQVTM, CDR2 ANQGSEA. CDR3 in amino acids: CSVEARGGYTF. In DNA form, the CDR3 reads TGCAGCGTTGAAGCTAGGGGTGGCTACACCTTC.

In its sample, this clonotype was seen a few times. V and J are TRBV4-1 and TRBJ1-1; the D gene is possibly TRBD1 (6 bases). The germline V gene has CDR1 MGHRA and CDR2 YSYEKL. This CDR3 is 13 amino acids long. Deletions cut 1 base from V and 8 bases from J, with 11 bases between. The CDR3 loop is CASSQATGREAFF. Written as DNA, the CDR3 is TGCGCCAGCAGCCAAGCTACAGGGCGGGAAGCTTTCTTT.

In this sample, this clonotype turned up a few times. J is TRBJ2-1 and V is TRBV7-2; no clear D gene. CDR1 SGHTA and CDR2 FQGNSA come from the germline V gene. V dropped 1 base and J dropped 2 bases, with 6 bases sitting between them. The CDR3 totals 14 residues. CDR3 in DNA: TGTGCCAGCAGCTTAGGAGCACCCTACAATGAGCAGTTCTTC. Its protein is CASSLGAPYNEQFF.

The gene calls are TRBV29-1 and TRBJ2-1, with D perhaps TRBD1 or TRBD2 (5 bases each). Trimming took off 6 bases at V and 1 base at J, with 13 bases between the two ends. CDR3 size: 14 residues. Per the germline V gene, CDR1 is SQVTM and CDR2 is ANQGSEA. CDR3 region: CSVDLGVSYNEQFF. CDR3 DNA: TGCAGCGTGGACTTAGGGGTATCCTACAATGAGCAGTTCTTC.

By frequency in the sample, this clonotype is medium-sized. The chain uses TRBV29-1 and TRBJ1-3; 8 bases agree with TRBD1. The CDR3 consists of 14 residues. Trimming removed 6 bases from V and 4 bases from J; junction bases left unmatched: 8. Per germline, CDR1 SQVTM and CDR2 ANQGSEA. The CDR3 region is CSVRDRGTGNTIYF. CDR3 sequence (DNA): TGCAGCGTCAGAGACAGGGGAACAGGAAACACCATATATTTT.

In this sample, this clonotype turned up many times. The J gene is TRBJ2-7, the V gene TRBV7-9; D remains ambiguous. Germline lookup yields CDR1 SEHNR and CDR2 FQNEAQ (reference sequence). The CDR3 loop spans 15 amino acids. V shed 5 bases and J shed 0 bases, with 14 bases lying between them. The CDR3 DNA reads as TGTGCCAGCAGCCTGTCCTTAGGCGGCTCCTACGAGCAGTACTTC. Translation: CASSLSLGGSYEQYF. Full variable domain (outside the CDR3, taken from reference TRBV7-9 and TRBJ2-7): DTGVSQNPRHKITKRGQNVTFRCDPISEHNRLYWYRQTLGQGPEFLTYFQNEAQLEKSRLLSDRFSAERPKGSFSTLEIQRTEQGDSAMYLCASSLSLGGSYEQYFGPGTRLTVT.

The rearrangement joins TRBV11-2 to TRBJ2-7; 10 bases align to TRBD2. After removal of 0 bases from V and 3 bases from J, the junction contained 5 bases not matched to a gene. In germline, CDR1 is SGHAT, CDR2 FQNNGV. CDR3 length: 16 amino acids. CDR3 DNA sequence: TGTGCCAGCAGCTTAGATGGGCTAGCGGGGGTCTACGAGCAGTACTTC. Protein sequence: CASSLDGLAGVYEQYF.

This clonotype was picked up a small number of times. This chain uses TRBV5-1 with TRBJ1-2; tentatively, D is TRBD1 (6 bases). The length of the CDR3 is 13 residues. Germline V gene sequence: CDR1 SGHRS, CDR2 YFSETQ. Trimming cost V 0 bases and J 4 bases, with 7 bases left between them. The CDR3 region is CASSLDRAYGYTF. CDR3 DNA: TGCGCCAGCAGCTTGGACAGGGCCTATGGCTACACCTTC.

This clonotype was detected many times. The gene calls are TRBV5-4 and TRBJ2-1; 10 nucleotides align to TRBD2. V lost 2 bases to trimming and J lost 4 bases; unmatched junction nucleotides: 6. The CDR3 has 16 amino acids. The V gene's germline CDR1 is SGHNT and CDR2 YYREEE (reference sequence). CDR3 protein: CASSFPSSGGYNEQFF. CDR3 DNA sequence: TGTGCCAGCAGCTTCCCTTCTAGCGGGGGTTACAATGAGCAGTTCTTC.

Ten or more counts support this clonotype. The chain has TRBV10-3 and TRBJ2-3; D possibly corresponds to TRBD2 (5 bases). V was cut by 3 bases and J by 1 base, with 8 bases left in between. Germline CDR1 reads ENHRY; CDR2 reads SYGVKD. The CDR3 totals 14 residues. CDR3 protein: CAISDVGGTDTQYF. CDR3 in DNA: TGTGCCATCAGTGATGTCGGGGGCACAGATACGCAGTATTTT.

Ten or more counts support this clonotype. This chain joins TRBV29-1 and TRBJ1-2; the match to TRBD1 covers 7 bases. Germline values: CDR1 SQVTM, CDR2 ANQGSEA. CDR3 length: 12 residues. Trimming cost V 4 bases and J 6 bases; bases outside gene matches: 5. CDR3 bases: TGCAGCGTTGGAGGGGGCTCGGATGGCTACACCTTC. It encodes CSVGGGSDGYTF.

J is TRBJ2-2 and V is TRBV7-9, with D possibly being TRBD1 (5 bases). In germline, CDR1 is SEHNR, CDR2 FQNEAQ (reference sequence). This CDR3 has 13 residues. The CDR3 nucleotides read TGTGCAGGGGCGGCAGGGAACACCGGGGAGCTGTTTTTT. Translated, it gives CAGAAGNTGELFF. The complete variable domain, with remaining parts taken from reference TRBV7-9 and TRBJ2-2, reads DTGVSQNPRHKITKRGQNVTFRCDPISEHNRLYWYRQTLGQGPEFLTYFQNEAQLEKSRLLSDRFSAERPKGSFSTLEIQRTEQGDSAMYLCAGAAGNTGELFFGEGSRLTVL.